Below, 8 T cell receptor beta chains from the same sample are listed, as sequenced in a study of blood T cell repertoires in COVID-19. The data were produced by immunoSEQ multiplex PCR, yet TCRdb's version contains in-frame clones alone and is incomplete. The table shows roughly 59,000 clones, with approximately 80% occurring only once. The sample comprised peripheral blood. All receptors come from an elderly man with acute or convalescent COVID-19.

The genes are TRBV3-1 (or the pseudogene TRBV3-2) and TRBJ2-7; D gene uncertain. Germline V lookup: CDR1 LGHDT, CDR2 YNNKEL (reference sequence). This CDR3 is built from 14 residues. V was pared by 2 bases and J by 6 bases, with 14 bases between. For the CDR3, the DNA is TGTGCCAGCAGCCAAAAATCCTCGAACAGCGAGCAGTACTTC. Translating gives CASSQKSSNSEQYF.

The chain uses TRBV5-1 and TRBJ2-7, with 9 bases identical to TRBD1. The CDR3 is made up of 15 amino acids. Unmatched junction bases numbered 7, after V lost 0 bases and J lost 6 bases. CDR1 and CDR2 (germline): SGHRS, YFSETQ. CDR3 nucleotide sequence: TGCGCCAGCAGCTTGGACAGGGGGCGCGGCGGCGAGCAGTACTTC. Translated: CASSLDRGRGGEQYF.

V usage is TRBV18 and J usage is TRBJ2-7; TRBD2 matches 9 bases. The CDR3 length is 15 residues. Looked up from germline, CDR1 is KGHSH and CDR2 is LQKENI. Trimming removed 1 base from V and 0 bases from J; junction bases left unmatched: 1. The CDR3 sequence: CASSPLAGDSYEQYF. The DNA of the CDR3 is TGTGCCAGCTCACCACTAGCGGGAGACTCCTACGAGCAGTACTTC.

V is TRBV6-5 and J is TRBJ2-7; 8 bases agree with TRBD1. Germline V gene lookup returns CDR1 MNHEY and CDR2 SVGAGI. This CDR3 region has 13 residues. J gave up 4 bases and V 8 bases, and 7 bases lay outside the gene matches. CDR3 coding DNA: TGTGCCAGCTCTCCGGGACAGGTGTACGAGCAGTACTTC. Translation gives CASSPGQVYEQYF.

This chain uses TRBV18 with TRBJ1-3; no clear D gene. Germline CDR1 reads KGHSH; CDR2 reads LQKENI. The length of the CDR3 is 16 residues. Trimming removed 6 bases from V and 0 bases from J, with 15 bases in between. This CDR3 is CASSPRSDFSGNTIYF. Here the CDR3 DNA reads TGTGCCAGCTCGCCTCGGAGCGATTTCTCTGGAAACACCATATATTTT.

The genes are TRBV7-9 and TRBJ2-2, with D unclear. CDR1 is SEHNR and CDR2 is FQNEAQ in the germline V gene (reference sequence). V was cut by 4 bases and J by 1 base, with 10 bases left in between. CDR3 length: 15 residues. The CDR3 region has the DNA TGTGCCAGCAGCTCGCGGAGCCGGAACACCGGGGAGCTGTTTTTT. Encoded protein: CASSSRSRNTGELFF. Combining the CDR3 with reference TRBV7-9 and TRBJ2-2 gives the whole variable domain DTGVSQNPRHKITKRGQNVTFRCDPISEHNRLYWYRQTLGQGPEFLTYFQNEAQLEKSRLLSDRFSAERPKGSFSTLEIQRTEQGDSAMYLCASSSRSRNTGELFFGEGSRLTVL.

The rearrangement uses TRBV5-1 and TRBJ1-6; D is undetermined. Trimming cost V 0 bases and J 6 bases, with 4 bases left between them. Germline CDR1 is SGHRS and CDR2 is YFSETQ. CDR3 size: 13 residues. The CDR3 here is CASSLDSNSPLHF. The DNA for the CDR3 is TGCGCCAGCAGCTTGGACAGTAATTCACCCCTCCACTTT.

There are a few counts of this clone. DNA for the CDR3: TGCGCCAGCAGCCCTACTACGACAGGGAGCACAGATACGCAGTATTTT. This translates into CASSPTTTGSTDTQYF. The V and J genes are TRBV5-1 and TRBJ2-3; the match to TRBD1 covers 7 bases. With V trimmed by 4 bases and J by 0 bases, 8 bases remained unmatched. The CDR3 is 16 residues long. Germline loops: CDR1 SGHRS, CDR2 YFSETQ.